The 15 T cell receptor beta chains below were found in one sample sequenced in a study of blood T cells in healthy people across ages. Sample-barcoded 5' priming and a J-beta primer mix drove a second PCR of about 7 to 12 cycles. TCRdb redid the calling of the 5' RACE reads with MiXCR, one entry per CDR3 protein. The repertoire includes 780,000 or so distinct CDR3 sequences, 50% to 65% of them detected once, and about two fifths sits in the top ten. Sequences were obtained from blood. The receptors stem from a man at least 80 years old in good health.

V is TRBV28 and J is TRBJ1-2; D gene unclear. The CDR3 has 11 residues. Germline CDR1 MDHEN, CDR2 SYDVKM. Trimming shortened V by 7 bases and J by 4 bases, and 7 bases separated the two germline ends. The CDR3 loop is CASKQIYGYTF. The CDR3 DNA reads TGTGCCAGCAAACAAATCTATGGCTACACCTTC.

The chain employs TRBV13 and TRBJ2-3, with D possibly matching TRBD2 (5 bases). CDR1 PRHDT and CDR2 FYEKMQ come from the germline V gene (reference sequence). The CDR3 runs 16 residues. Trimming took off 4 bases at V and 14 bases at J, with 28 bases between the two ends. The CDR3 coding sequence is TGTGCCAGCAGCTACGGGAAACTAGTAGGTGGCAGATACGCGTATTTT. Amino acids: CASSYGKLVGGRYAYF.

The chain links TRBV3-1 to TRBJ1-4; D perhaps matches TRBD1 (6 bases). Trimming took 2 bases from V and 8 from J, leaving 12 bases between them. Per the germline V gene, CDR1 is LGHDT and CDR2 is YNNKEL (reference sequence). CDR3 length equals 14 residues. CDR3 bases: TGTGCCAGCAGCCAAACCCAGGGGTGGGAAAAACTGTTTTTT. Its translation: CASSQTQGWEKLFF.

The chain links TRBV3-1 to TRBJ2-5, with D uncertain. Gene TRBJ2-7 matches the end of the DNA better, so the J call may be wrong. The germline gives CDR1 LGHDT, CDR2 YNNKEL (reference sequence). This CDR3 has 13 amino acids. Written as DNA, the CDR3 is TGTGCCAGCAGCCACGCGGTTACCCACGAGCAGTACTTC. This translates into CASSHAVTHEQYF.

This clonotype was picked up a small number of times. The CDR3 DNA reads as TGTGCCAGCAGCCCCGGGACAGGGGGCGCGGTTTTTTATGGCTACACCTTC. This codes for CASSPGTGGAVFYGYTF. J is TRBJ1-2 and V is TRBV3-1, with 12 bases aligning to TRBD1. CDR3 length: 17 amino acids. Germline V lookup: CDR1 LGHDT, CDR2 YNNKEL (reference sequence). V shed 4 bases, J shed 5 bases, and the junction held 11 bases outside the gene matches.

Worth noting for this clonotype: This could be a read error, since a much larger clone is one nucleotide away. V and J are TRBV11-2 and TRBJ2-7; D is perhaps TRBD2 (5 bases). CDR3 length: 14 residues. Trimming stripped 6 bases from V and 7 bases from J, with 19 bases between. The germline CDR1 and CDR2 sequences are SGHAT and FQNNGV. In DNA, the CDR3 is TGTGCCAGCAGTTATGGTCCGGGATACAATGAGCAGTACTTC. Translation gives CASSYGPGYNEQYF.

Details on this clonotype: One junction end does not reproduce the germline sequence, and a read error may be involved. The gene calls are TRBV6-5 and TRBJ2-7; D possibly corresponds to TRBD2 (6 bases). Per the germline V gene, CDR1 is MNHEY and CDR2 is SVGAGI. The CDR3 sequence is 16 residues long. CDR3 bases: TGTGCCCGCAGTTGGGCGGGACGCACCGGAGACTACGAGCAGTACTTC. Its translation is CARSWAGRTGDYEQYF.

V and J are TRBV4-1 and TRBJ2-1; D gene ambiguous. The germline V and J ends were trimmed by 0 bases and 8 bases, with 14 bases remaining between them. CDR1 and CDR2 (germline): MGHRA, YSYEKL. The CDR3 contains 15 residues. The CDR3 bases are TGCGCCAGCAGCCAAGAACCAACCACAGTGGATGAGCAGTTCTTC. It specifies CASSQEPTTVDEQFF.

This clonotype has just a few counts. J is TRBJ1-2 and V is TRBV2; D is undetermined. The V end lost 4 bases, the J end lost 5 bases, and 14 bases lay between the germline ends. CDR1 is SNHLY, CDR2 FYNNEI, per germline. This CDR3 comprises 14 residues. CDR3 bases: TGTGCCAGCAGTGCTGGTAGACTGGGGTATGGCTACACCTTC. As protein: CASSAGRLGYGYTF.

CDR3 nucleotides: TGTGCCAGCAGGTACAGGGGGCTCGCCGGGGCCAACGTCCTGACTTTC. Its translation: CASRYRGLAGANVLTF. This sequence joins TRBV28 and TRBJ2-6, with 9 bases that match TRBD1. Unmatched junction bases numbered 7, after V lost 6 bases and J lost 4 bases. CDR3 length equals 16 residues. Germline values: CDR1 MDHEN, CDR2 SYDVKM. Together with reference TRBV28 and TRBJ2-6, the CDR3 gives the full variable domain: DVKVTQSSRYLVKRTGEKVFLECVQDMDHENMFWYRQDPGLGLRLIYFSYDVKMKEKGDIPEGYSVSREKKERFSLILESASTNQTSMYLCASRYRGLAGANVLTFGAGSRLTVL.

The V and J genes are TRBV4-1 and TRBJ1-2; maybe TRBD1 (5 bases). In germline, CDR1 is MGHRA, CDR2 YSYEKL. The CDR3 is 15 residues long. Trimming shortened V by 5 bases and J by 0 bases, and 13 bases separated the two germline ends. The CDR3 region has the DNA TGCGCCAGCAGCTCCCCCTCGGGGGCTAACTATGGCTACACCTTC. This gives the protein CASSSPSGANYGYTF.

The chain carries TRBV27 and TRBJ2-7, with 7 nucleotides matching TRBD2. The ends lost 6 bases at V and 3 bases at J; junction bases unmatched: 8. Germline CDR1 MNHEY, CDR2 SMNVEV (reference sequence). This CDR3 region has 14 residues. CDR3 sequence reads: CASRARGSFYEQYF. The DNA for the CDR3 is TGTGCCAGCAGAGCTCGCGGGAGTTTCTACGAGCAGTACTTC.

The J gene is TRBJ2-3, the V gene TRBV7-3; no clear D gene. Germline V gene lookup returns CDR1 SGHTA and CDR2 FQGTGA. This CDR3 spans 13 amino acids. V shed 1 base and J shed 6 bases, with 8 bases lying between them. The CDR3 region has the DNA TGTGCCAGCAGCTTAATCTTCGGGGATACGCAGTATTTT. Residues: CASSLIFGDTQYF.

The chain is built from TRBV20-1 and TRBJ2-7; 8 bases map to TRBD2. From germline, CDR1 is DFQATT and CDR2 SNEGSKA (reference sequence). With V trimmed by 6 bases and J by 7 bases, 17 bases remained unmatched. This CDR3 comprises 15 residues. The CDR3 region has the DNA TGCAGTGCACTAAACCGGGCAAGCGGGAGTAATGAGCAGTACTTC. Its translation: CSALNRASGSNEQYF.

This clonotype was counted between two and nine times. The CDR3 nucleotides read TGCAGCGTTGAAGCCGGGGGGAGGGGCTCCTACAATGAGCAGTTCTTC. Protein: CSVEAGGRGSYNEQFF. J is TRBJ2-1 and V is TRBV29-1; 7 bases fit TRBD2. Trimming removed 1 base from V and 0 bases from J; junction bases left unmatched: 6. Germline CDR1 is SQVTM and CDR2 is ANQGSEA. The CDR3 totals 16 residues.